This TCR beta chain was sequenced in a study of CD8 T cells in ankylosing spondylitis. Study-wide points: Characteristic, it appeared, of ankylosing spondylitis blood was a TCR beta motif of fewer than 10 highly homologous variants.

Only a few counts were recorded for this clonotype. Its target is unknown. V shed 2 bases and J shed 6 bases, with 17 bases lying between them. Germline values: CDR1 SGHAT, CDR2 FQNNGV. The CDR3 covers 16 residues. MiXCR, run by TCRdb on the 5' RACE reads, gives a single entry per CDR3 protein. The top ten clones hold 6.5% to 7% of a sample with about 500,000 distinct CDR3 sequences, approximately 11% of them seen once. This clonotype originated in a male donor with ankylosing spondylitis. Sequences were obtained from blood, either unsorted or a sorted T cell fraction (not recorded which). The chain has TRBV11-2 and TRBJ2-1; D is perhaps TRBD1 (6 bases). This chain's CDR3 is CASSLRGGGASNEQFF. The CDR3 DNA follows: TGTGCCAGCAGCTTACGGGGTGGGGGCGCGAGCAATGAGCAGTTCTTC.